The rows below give T cell receptor beta chains drawn from one sample of a study of beta chain features in type 1 diabetes. Sequenced by immunoSEQ multiplex PCR; TCRdb stores in-frame clones only, minus some. The sample consists of about 290,000 clones, 7.5% to 9.5% of them appearing once. Specimen: central memory CD4+ T cells from blood. Receptor source: a young woman in good health. Each CDR3 is given with its conserved first and last residue. A D gene is named only where the DNA matches it firmly. Rows may omit the clone size; those that give it use once, few, many or a size class.

d_call: NA; v_call: TRBV7-2; clone_size: NA; j_call: TRBJ2-1; cdr3_length: 13; cdr3_nt: TGTGCCAGCAGCCGAGGACCCGCCGGGGAGCAGTTCTTC; cdr3_aa: CASSRGPAGEQFF
d_call: NA; v_call: TRBV6-5; clone_size: NA; j_call: TRBJ1-1; cdr3_length: 14; cdr3_nt: TGTGCCAGCAGTTACTCGACGGGGGGCACTGAAGCTTTCTTT; cdr3_aa: CASSYSTGGTEAFF
d_call: TRBD2; v_call: TRBV28; clone_size: few; j_call: TRBJ2-3; cdr3_length: 14; cdr3_nt: TGTGCCAGCAATGAACCAATAGCGGGGGGAAGGCAGTATTTT; cdr3_aa: CASNEPIAGGRQYF
d_call: NA; v_call: TRBV9; clone_size: few; j_call: TRBJ2-5; cdr3_length: 13; cdr3_nt: TGTGCCAGCAGCGTAGGGGGGACAGAGACCCAGTACTTC; cdr3_aa: CASSVGGTETQYF
d_call: NA; v_call: TRBV5-4; clone_size: NA; j_call: TRBJ1-4; cdr3_length: 15; cdr3_nt: TGTGCCAGCAGCTTGTCCTCCCAGACTAATGAAAAACTGTTTTTT; cdr3_aa: CASSLSSQTNEKLFF
d_call: NA; v_call: TRBV18; clone_size: NA; j_call: TRBJ1-2; cdr3_length: 14; cdr3_nt: TGTGCCAGCTCACCAATTGGGGGGAATGATGGCTACACCTTC; cdr3_aa: CASSPIGGNDGYTF
d_call: TRBD2; v_call: TRBV29-1; clone_size: many; j_call: TRBJ2-3; cdr3_length: 13; cdr3_nt: TGCAGCGTGCAGATAGGGAGGGGAGGAACACAGTATTTT; cdr3_aa: CSVQIGRGGTQYF
d_call: TRBD2; v_call: TRBV6-5; clone_size: NA; j_call: TRBJ2-3; cdr3_length: 13; cdr3_nt: TGTGCCAGCAGGTGGGACTACACAGATACGCAGTATTTT; cdr3_aa: CASRWDYTDTQYF
d_call: TRBD1; v_call: TRBV29-1; clone_size: few; j_call: TRBJ2-3; cdr3_length: 16; cdr3_nt: TGCAGCGTCGGACTACAGGGGGGTCGAGATACGGATACGCAGTATTTT; cdr3_aa: CSVGLQGGRDTDTQYF
d_call: NA; v_call: TRBV11-2; clone_size: few; j_call: TRBJ1-5; cdr3_length: 13; cdr3_nt: TGTGCCAGCAGCTTAGCAGGGAATCAGCCCCAGCATTTT; cdr3_aa: CASSLAGNQPQHF
d_call: NA; v_call: TRBV15; clone_size: NA; j_call: TRBJ1-5; cdr3_length: 16; cdr3_nt: TGTGCCACCAGCAGAGGAACACAAGGGACCTATCAGCCCCAGCATTTT; cdr3_aa: CATSRGTQGTYQPQHF
d_call: NA; v_call: TRBV4-3; clone_size: NA; j_call: TRBJ2-3; cdr3_length: 14; cdr3_nt: TGCGCCAGCAGCCCTTCTAGCTACACAGATACGCAGTATTTT; cdr3_aa: CASSPSSYTDTQYF
d_call: NA; v_call: TRBV7-2; clone_size: many; j_call: TRBJ2-3; cdr3_length: 14; cdr3_nt: TGTGCCAGCAGCCCTAACGGGGTCCCAGATACGCAGTATTTT; cdr3_aa: CASSPNGVPDTQYF
d_call: TRBD2; v_call: TRBV2; clone_size: NA; j_call: TRBJ2-5; cdr3_length: 15; cdr3_nt: TGTGCCAGCAGTGGGGGACTAGCGGCGACGGAGACCCAGTACTTC; cdr3_aa: CASSGGLAATETQYF
d_call: NA; v_call: TRBV6-1; clone_size: NA; j_call: TRBJ1-4; cdr3_length: 15; cdr3_nt: TGTGCCAGCAGTAGAGACCGGGACGGGAATGAAAAACTGTTTTTT; cdr3_aa: CASSRDRDGNEKLFF
d_call: NA; v_call: TRBV11-2; clone_size: NA; j_call: TRBJ1-5; cdr3_length: 13; cdr3_nt: TGTGCCAGCAGCTATACCGGCAATCAGCCCCAGCATTTT; cdr3_aa: CASSYTGNQPQHF
d_call: NA; v_call: TRBV5-1; clone_size: NA; j_call: TRBJ2-2; cdr3_length: 15; cdr3_nt: TGCGCCAGCACCTTGACTTCAGGTCCTACCGGGGAGCTGTTTTTT; cdr3_aa: CASTLTSGPTGELFF
d_call: NA; v_call: TRBV5-1; clone_size: NA; j_call: TRBJ1-2; cdr3_length: 13; cdr3_nt: TGCGCCAGCAGCTTGGGCAGGGCCTATGGCTACACCTTC; cdr3_aa: CASSLGRAYGYTF
d_call: NA; v_call: TRBV7-8; clone_size: NA; j_call: TRBJ1-1; cdr3_length: 16; cdr3_nt: TGTGCCAGCAGCTTAGGTGGGGGACCCTTGAACACTGAAGCTTTCTTT; cdr3_aa: CASSLGGGPLNTEAFF
d_call: NA; v_call: TRBV5-4; clone_size: few; j_call: TRBJ1-6; cdr3_length: 15; cdr3_nt: TGTGCCAGCAGCTTGGCACAGGGTACAAATTCACCCCTCCACTTT; cdr3_aa: CASSLAQGTNSPLHF
d_call: NA; v_call: TRBV10-1; clone_size: NA; j_call: TRBJ2-7; cdr3_length: 12; cdr3_nt: TGCGCCAGCAGTACAGGGTACTACGAGCAGTACTTC; cdr3_aa: CASSTGYYEQYF
d_call: TRBD2; v_call: TRBV4-1; clone_size: NA; j_call: TRBJ2-7; cdr3_length: 19; cdr3_nt: TGCGCCAGCAAAGTGAGACCGGCGGTTAGCGGGAAAAAGGCCTACGAGCAGTACTTC; cdr3_aa: CASKVRPAVSGKKAYEQYF
d_call: NA; v_call: TRBV29-1; clone_size: few; j_call: TRBJ1-2; cdr3_length: 14; cdr3_nt: TGCAGCGTCCGGCGGCCACAGAACGACTATGGCTACACCTTC; cdr3_aa: CSVRRPQNDYGYTF
d_call: TRBD2; v_call: TRBV7-9; clone_size: few; j_call: TRBJ2-3; cdr3_length: 17; cdr3_nt: TGTGCCAGCAGCCCCCAACCCTTAGCGGGGAGCACAGATACGCAGTATTTT; cdr3_aa: CASSPQPLAGSTDTQYF
d_call: NA; v_call: TRBV5-1; clone_size: NA; j_call: TRBJ1-1; cdr3_length: 13; cdr3_nt: TGCGCCAGCAGGGGCAGGGGGAACACTGAAGCTTTCTTT; cdr3_aa: CASRGRGNTEAFF
d_call: NA; v_call: TRBV7-2; clone_size: many; j_call: TRBJ2-7; cdr3_length: 14; cdr3_nt: TGTGCCAGCAGCTCGGACACGTCCCGTTACGAGCAGTACTTC; cdr3_aa: CASSSDTSRYEQYF
d_call: TRBD1; v_call: TRBV5-1; clone_size: few; j_call: TRBJ1-4; cdr3_length: 14; cdr3_nt: TGCGCCAGCAGCACAGGGGAAAGTCATGAAAAACTGTTTTTT; cdr3_aa: CASSTGESHEKLFF
d_call: TRBD2; v_call: TRBV7-2; clone_size: NA; j_call: TRBJ2-2; cdr3_length: 17; cdr3_nt: TGTGCCAGCAGCAGACAGACTAGCGCCACGAACACCGGGGAGCTGTTTTTT; cdr3_aa: CASSRQTSATNTGELFF
d_call: NA; v_call: TRBV7-6; clone_size: few; j_call: TRBJ1-2; cdr3_length: 13; cdr3_nt: TGTGCCAGCAGCCGGGACTGGACGGATGGCTACACCTTC; cdr3_aa: CASSRDWTDGYTF
d_call: TRBD2; v_call: TRBV19; clone_size: NA; j_call: TRBJ2-1; cdr3_length: 16; cdr3_nt: TGTGCCAGTACTCTCCAGGCCGGGAGGTCCTACAATGAGCAGTTCTTC; cdr3_aa: CASTLQAGRSYNEQFF
d_call: NA; v_call: TRBV5-4; clone_size: many; j_call: TRBJ2-3; cdr3_length: 15; cdr3_nt: TGTGCCAGCAGCTTGGGGTACAGGTTCACAGATACGCAGTATTTT; cdr3_aa: CASSLGYRFTDTQYF